Below, one T cell receptor beta chain is given with its context. The data were obtained in a study of blood T cell repertoires in COVID-19. Profiling relied on immunoSEQ multiplex PCR, and the TCRdb table lists in-frame clones only, not all of them. There are some 250,000 clones in the sample; around three quarters occur only once, and about 3.5% lies in the top ten. This sequence originates from a woman over 75 with acute or convalescent COVID-19. Sequencing used peripheral blood.

CDR3 in amino acids: CATRSRVSKPGELFF. CDR3 DNA: TGTGCCACCCGAAGTCGGGTTAGCAAGCCCGGGGAGCTGTTTTTT. The rearrangement uses TRBV6-5 and TRBJ2-2; D uncertain. The CDR3 consists of 15 residues. Germline CDR1 reads MNHEY; CDR2 reads SVGAGI. V shed 10 bases and J shed 6 bases, with 21 bases lying between them.